These 15 T cell receptor beta chains share one sample of origin, sequenced in a study of blood T cells in healthy people across ages. Primed by a sample-barcoded 5' primer and a J-beta primer mix, a second PCR proceeded for 7 to 11 cycles. MiXCR, run by TCRdb on the 5' RACE reads, gives a single entry per CDR3 protein. The sample has some 1.5 million distinct CDR3 sequences; about 28% are singletons. The sample was blood. The receptors come from a woman aged 25-40 years in good health.

The chain recombines TRBV5-5 with TRBJ2-7, with D perhaps assigned TRBD1 or TRBD2 (6 bases each). TRBJ2-5 matches the DNA end more closely, so the J call is doubtful. The CDR3 is 15 residues long. CDR1 SGHKS and CDR2 YYEKEE come from the germline V gene (reference sequence). CDR3 amino acids: CASSFRGGPRGTQYF. In DNA, the CDR3 is TGTGCCAGCAGCTTCAGGGGAGGACCCAGGGGGACCCAGTACTTC.

The chain is built from TRBV7-3 and TRBJ2-3; 10 bases match TRBD2. Germline trimming cut 3 bases from V and 12 bases from J; bases unmatched to any gene: 3. Germline CDR1 reads SGHTA; CDR2 reads FQGTGA. The CDR3 sequence is 12 residues long. The CDR3 region is CASSFSGGFQYF. As DNA, the CDR3 is TGTGCCAGCAGCTTTAGCGGGGGGTTTCAGTATTTT.

The chain couples TRBV4-1 to TRBJ1-1; 9 bases map to TRBD1. Germline assignment: CDR1 MGHRA and CDR2 YSYEKL. CDR3 length: 18 amino acids. J gave up 4 bases and V 4 bases, and 16 bases lay outside the gene matches. This CDR3 reads CASSRSVYRDRASTEAFF. The CDR3 nucleotides are TGCGCCAGCAGCCGCTCAGTATACCGGGACAGGGCTTCCACTGAAGCTTTCTTT.

This clonotype was seen ten or more times. The J gene is TRBJ2-4, the V gene TRBV7-2; D remains ambiguous. CDR1 and CDR2 (germline): SGHTA, FQGNSA. V lost 1 base to trimming and J lost 9 bases, with 13 bases between them. The CDR3 consists of 14 residues. CDR3 sequence: CASSLEGGPTIQYF. As DNA, the CDR3 is TGTGCCAGCAGCTTAGAGGGCGGACCTACCATTCAGTACTTC.

This sequence joins TRBV28 and TRBJ1-4, with 10 bases fitting TRBD1. There are 13 residues in the CDR3. V lost 6 bases, J lost 15 bases, and 10 bases stayed unmatched. Germline V gene sequence: CDR1 MDHEN, CDR2 SYDVKM. The CDR3 loop reads CASSPPPGTGVFF. The CDR3 nucleotides are TGTGCCAGCAGCCCTCCCCCCGGGACAGGGGTGTTTTTT.

In its sample, this clonotype was seen a few times. The rearrangement links TRBV29-1 to TRBJ2-5; 10 nucleotides match TRBD1. Germline trimming cut 6 bases from V and 2 bases from J; bases unmatched to any gene: 6. Germline assignment: CDR1 SQVTM and CDR2 ANQGSEA. The CDR3 extends over 14 amino acids. CDR3 in amino acids: CSVRDRGVQETQYF. DNA of the CDR3: TGCAGCGTCAGGGACAGGGGTGTACAAGAGACCCAGTACTTC.

The chain links TRBV12-3 or TRBV12-4 to TRBJ2-7; perhaps TRBD1 as D (6 bases). V gave up 8 bases and J gave up 8 bases, with 16 bases separating them. The CDR3 is made up of 12 amino acids. This CDR3 is CASGLAGDKQYF. Here the CDR3 DNA reads TGTGCCAGCGGATTGGCCGGGGACAAGCAGTACTTC.

This chain joins TRBV20-1 and TRBJ1-3; D remains ambiguous. This CDR3 is 15 amino acids long. The V gene lost 2 bases and the J gene lost 0 bases, with 11 bases spanning the gap. Germline CDR1 DFQATT, CDR2 SNEGSKA (reference sequence). The CDR3 DNA follows: TGCAGTGCTAGACCCCCCATGGGCTCTGGAAACACCATATATTTT. Amino acids: CSARPPMGSGNTIYF.

Remarks on this clonotype: A single base separates this from a much larger clone, so it may be a read error. This chain connects TRBV7-2 to TRBJ1-2; 10 positions agree with TRBD1. Looked up from germline, CDR1 is SGHTA and CDR2 is FQGNSA. The CDR3 runs 13 residues. The trim removed 5 bases at V and 8 bases at J, leaving 5 bases unmatched. CDR3 DNA sequence: TGTGCCAGCAGCATCGGGACAGGGGCCGGCTACACCTTC. Translating it yields CASSIGTGAGYTF.

The chain joins TRBV5-1 to TRBJ2-1; D may correspond to TRBD1 or TRBD2 (6 bases each). This CDR3 contains 13 residues. Germline CDR1 SGHRS, CDR2 YFSETQ. V lost 5 bases and J 5 bases, leaving 11 bases between the germline ends. The chain's CDR3 is CASSIGGHNEQFF. In nucleotides, the CDR3 is TGCGCCAGCAGTATCGGGGGCCACAATGAGCAGTTCTTC.

This clonotype was observed many times. The J gene is TRBJ1-1, the V gene TRBV10-3, with D perhaps TRBD1 (5 bases). Trimming removed 7 bases at V and 4 bases at J, with 13 bases between. The CDR3 covers 13 residues. From germline, CDR1 is ENHRY and CDR2 SYGVKD. CDR3 sequence: CAIKGPSSTEAFF. The CDR3 coding sequence is TGTGCCATCAAGGGGCCGAGTTCCACTGAAGCTTTCTTT.

This clonotype was detected only a few times. This sequence joins TRBV28 and TRBJ1-1; D perhaps matches TRBD1 (5 bases). Germline CDR1 is MDHEN and CDR2 is SYDVKM. CDR3 length: 18 amino acids. V lost 5 bases, J lost 3 bases, and 25 bases lay in between. In DNA, the CDR3 is TGTGCCAGCAGTCCCATAGACTTAACCACCGGGACCGACACTGAAGCTTTCTTT. This translates into CASSPIDLTTGTDTEAFF.

The table lists this clonotype with a few counts. V and J are TRBV11-2 and TRBJ2-5; tentatively, D is TRBD1 (6 bases). Trimming pared 4 bases from V and 5 bases from J, leaving 11 bases between. This CDR3 comprises 13 residues. CDR1 and CDR2 (germline): SGHAT, FQNNGV. CDR3 sequence: CASSSGQWETQYF. CDR3 sequence (DNA): TGTGCCAGCAGCTCCGGACAGTGGGAGACCCAGTACTTC.

The chain uses TRBV20-1 and TRBJ2-1, with D unclear. Germline V gene data show CDR1 as DFQATT and CDR2 as SNEGSKA (reference sequence). Deletions cut 0 bases from V and 4 bases from J, with 7 bases between. The CDR3 runs 13 residues. The CDR3 DNA follows: TGCAGTGCTAGAGATCCCCTTTACAATGAGCAGTTCTTC. Its protein product is CSARDPLYNEQFF.

As regards this clonotype: This sequence may be a read error, since a much larger clone differs from it by one base. The chain couples TRBV5-1 to TRBJ2-1, with D unclear. The CDR3 contains 12 residues. Trimming pared 0 bases from V and 8 bases from J, leaving 6 bases between. The germline gives CDR1 SGHRS, CDR2 YFSETQ. Here the CDR3 reads CASSLDCHEQFF. The CDR3 nucleotides read TGCGCCAGCAGCTTGGATTGCCATGAGCAGTTCTTC.